This T cell receptor (beta chain) was observed in a study of T-cell reconstitution after alpha-beta-depleted transplantation in children. Study results and limitations: The study traced high day-60 TCRbeta diversity in some patients to surviving recipient T cells and thymic progenitors. From newly produced T cells came most of the T-cell counts and diversity one year after transplant. Reportedly, roughly two months post-transplant, alpha-beta T cells arose from several hundred expanded graft clones.

This clonotype was recorded a few times. Its specificity is not known. Preparing the TCRbeta library involved the use of unique molecular identifiers. Via MiXCR, TCRdb re-called the PCR reads, giving one row per CDR3 protein. The data contain 100,000 or so distinct CDR3 sequences, roughly 7.2% of them singletons. The germline CDR1 and CDR2 sequences are LGHNA and YSLEER. The CDR3 has 12 amino acids. Trimming took off 0 bases at V and 5 bases at J, with 2 bases between the two ends. This TCR was recovered from a boy between 2 and 10 years old with acute lymphoblastic leukemia, due to receive a stem cell transplant. The sample here was PBMCs, taken before TCRalphabeta/CD19-depleted stem cell transplant. This rearrangement joins TRBV4-3 to TRBJ1-3; the D is unclear. The DNA for the CDR3 is TGCGCCAGCAGCCAAGATCGAAACACCATATATTTT. Encoded protein: CASSQDRNTIYF.